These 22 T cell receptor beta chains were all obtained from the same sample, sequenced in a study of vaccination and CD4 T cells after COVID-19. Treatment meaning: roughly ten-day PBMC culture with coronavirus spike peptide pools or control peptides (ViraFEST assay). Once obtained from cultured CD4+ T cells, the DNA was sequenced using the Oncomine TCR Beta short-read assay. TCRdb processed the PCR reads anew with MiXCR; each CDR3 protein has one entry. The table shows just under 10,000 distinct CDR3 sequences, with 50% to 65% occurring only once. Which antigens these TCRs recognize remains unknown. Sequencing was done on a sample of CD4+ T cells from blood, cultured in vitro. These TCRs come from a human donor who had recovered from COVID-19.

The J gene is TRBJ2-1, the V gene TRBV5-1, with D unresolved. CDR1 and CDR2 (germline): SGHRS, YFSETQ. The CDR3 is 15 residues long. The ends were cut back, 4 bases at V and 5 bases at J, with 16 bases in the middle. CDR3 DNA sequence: TGCGCCAGCAGCACGAAAGGCACAGCGAACAATGAGCAGTTCTTC. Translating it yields CASSTKGTANNEQFF.

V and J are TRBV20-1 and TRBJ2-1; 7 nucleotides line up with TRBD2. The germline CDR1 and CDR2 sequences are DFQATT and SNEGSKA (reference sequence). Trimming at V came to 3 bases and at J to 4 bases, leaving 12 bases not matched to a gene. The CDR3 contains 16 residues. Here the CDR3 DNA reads TGCAGTGCTAGTTCGGGGAGCGGGGTAAGATACAATGAGCAGTTCTTC. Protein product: CSASSGSGVRYNEQFF.

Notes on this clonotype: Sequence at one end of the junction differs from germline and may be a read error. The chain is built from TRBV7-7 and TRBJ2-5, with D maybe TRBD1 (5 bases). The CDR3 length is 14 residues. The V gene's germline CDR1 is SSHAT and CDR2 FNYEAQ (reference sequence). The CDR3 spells CASSLGAGQETQYF. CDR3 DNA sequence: TGTGCTAGCAGCTTAGGAGCAGGGCAAGAGACCCAGTACTTC.

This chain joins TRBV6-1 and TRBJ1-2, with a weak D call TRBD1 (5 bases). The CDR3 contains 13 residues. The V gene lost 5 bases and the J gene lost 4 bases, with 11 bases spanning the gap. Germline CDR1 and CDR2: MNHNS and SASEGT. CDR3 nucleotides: TGTGCCAGCAGTCAGCCCGGGACCTATGGCTACACCTTC. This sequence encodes CASSQPGTYGYTF.

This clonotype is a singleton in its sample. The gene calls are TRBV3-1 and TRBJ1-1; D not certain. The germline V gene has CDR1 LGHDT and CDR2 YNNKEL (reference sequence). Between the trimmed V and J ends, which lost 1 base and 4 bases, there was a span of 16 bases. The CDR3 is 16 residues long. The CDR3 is CASSQGVWGRITEAFF. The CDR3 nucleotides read TGTGCCAGCAGCCAAGGCGTCTGGGGAAGAATCACTGAAGCTTTCTTT.

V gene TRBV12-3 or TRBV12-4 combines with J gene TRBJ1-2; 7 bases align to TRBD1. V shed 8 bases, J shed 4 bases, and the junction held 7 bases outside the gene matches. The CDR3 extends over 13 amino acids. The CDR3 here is CASARGGGYGYTF. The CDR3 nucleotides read TGTGCCAGCGCGAGAGGGGGCGGCTATGGCTACACCTTC.

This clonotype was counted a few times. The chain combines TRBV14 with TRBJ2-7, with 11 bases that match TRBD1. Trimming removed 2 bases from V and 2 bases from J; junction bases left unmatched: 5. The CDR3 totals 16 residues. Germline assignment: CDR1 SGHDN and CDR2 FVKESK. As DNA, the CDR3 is TGTGCCAGCAGCCAACGCTCGGGACAGGGGGCCTACGAGCAGTACTTC. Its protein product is CASSQRSGQGAYEQYF.

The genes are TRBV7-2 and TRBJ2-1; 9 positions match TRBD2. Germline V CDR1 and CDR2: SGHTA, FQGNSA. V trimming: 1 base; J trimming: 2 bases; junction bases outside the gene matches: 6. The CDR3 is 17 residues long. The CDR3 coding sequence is TGTGCCAGCAGCTTAGGGATGCGGGGGGGCGCCTACAATGAGCAGTTCTTC. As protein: CASSLGMRGGAYNEQFF.

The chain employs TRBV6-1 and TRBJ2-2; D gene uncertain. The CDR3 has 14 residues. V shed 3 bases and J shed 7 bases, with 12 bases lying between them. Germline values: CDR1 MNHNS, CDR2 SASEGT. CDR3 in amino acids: CASSEVVGLGELFF. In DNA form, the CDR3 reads TGTGCCAGCAGTGAGGTGGTAGGGCTCGGGGAGCTGTTTTTT.

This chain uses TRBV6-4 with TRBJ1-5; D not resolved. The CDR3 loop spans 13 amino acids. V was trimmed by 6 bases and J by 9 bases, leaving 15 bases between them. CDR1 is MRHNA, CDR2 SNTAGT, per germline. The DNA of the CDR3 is TGTGCCAGCAGCGATCGACGAGAGGGGCCCCAGCATTTT. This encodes CASSDRREGPQHF.

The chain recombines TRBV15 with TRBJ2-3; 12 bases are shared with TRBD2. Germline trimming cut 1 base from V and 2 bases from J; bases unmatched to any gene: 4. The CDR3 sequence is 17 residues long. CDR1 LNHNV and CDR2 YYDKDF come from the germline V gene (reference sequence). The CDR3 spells CATSRGGLAGNTDTQYF. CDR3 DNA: TGTGCCACCAGCAGAGGAGGACTAGCGGGAAACACAGATACGCAGTATTTT.

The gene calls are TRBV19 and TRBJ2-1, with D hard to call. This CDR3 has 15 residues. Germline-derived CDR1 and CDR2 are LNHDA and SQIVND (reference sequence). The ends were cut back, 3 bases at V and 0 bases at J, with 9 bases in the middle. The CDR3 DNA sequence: TGTGCCAGTAGTATTTGGGCTAGCTCCTACAATGAGCAGTTCTTC. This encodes CASSIWASSYNEQFF.

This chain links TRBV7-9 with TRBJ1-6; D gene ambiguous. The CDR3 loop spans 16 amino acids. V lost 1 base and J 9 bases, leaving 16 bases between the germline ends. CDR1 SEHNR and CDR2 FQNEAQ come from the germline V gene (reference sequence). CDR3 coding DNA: TGTGCCAGCAGCTTAGGAGGGTACCGGTCGGTTTCACCCCTCCACTTT. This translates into CASSLGGYRSVSPLHF.

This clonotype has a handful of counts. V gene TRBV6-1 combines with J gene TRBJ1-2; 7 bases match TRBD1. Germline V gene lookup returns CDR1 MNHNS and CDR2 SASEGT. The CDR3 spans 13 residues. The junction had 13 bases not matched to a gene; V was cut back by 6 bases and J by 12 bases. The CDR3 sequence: CASRSQGRAQDTF. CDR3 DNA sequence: TGTGCCAGCAGGTCACAGGGGAGGGCCCAGGACACCTTC.

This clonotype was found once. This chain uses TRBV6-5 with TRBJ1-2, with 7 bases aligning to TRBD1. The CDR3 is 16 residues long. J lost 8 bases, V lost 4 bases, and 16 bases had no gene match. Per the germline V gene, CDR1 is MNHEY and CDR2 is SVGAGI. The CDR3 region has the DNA TGTGCCAGCAGTTCAACTCGGGCCCCAGGGGGTGAAGGCTACACCTTC. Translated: CASSSTRAPGGEGYTF.

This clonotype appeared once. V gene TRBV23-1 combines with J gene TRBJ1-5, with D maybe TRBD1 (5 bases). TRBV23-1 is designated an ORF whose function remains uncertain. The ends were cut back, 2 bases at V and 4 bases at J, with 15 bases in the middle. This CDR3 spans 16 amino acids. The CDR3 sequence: CASSQDWGRRNQPQHF. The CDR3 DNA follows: TGCGCCAGCAGTCAAGACTGGGGCAGAAGGAATCAGCCCCAGCATTTT.

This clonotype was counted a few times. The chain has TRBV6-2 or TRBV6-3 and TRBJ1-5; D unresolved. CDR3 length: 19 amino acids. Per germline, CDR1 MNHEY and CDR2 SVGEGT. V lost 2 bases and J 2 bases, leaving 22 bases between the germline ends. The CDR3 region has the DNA TGTGCCAGCAGTTACGTCATGAGATGGGGTAAAGGTCGCAATCAGCCCCAGCATTTT. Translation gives CASSYVMRWGKGRNQPQHF.

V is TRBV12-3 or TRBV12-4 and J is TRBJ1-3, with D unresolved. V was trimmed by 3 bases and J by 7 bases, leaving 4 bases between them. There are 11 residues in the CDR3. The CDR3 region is CASSLLNTIYF. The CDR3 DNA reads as TGTGCCAGCAGTTTGCTGAACACCATATATTTT.

The CDR3 nucleotides read TGTGCCAGCAGCTTCGCGGGGGGGCCCTACAATGAGCAGTTCTTC. It specifies CASSFAGGPYNEQFF. This chain links TRBV7-2 with TRBJ2-1; 9 bases align to TRBD2. The V segment lost 3 bases and the J segment 2 bases; nucleotides outside the gene matches: 2. Germline V CDR1 and CDR2: SGHTA, FQGNSA. The CDR3 covers 15 residues.

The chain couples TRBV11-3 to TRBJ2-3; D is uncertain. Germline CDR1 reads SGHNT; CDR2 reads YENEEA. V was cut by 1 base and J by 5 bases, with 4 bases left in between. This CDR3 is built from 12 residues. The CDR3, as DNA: TGTGCCAGCAGCTTAGGCGGAGATACGCAGTATTTT. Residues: CASSLGGDTQYF.

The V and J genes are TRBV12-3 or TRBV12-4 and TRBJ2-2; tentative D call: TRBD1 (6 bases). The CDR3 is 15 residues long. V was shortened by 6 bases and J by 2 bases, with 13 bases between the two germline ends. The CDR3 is CASRDDRYNTGELFF. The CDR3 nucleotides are TGTGCCAGCAGGGACGACAGGTACAACACCGGGGAGCTGTTTTTT.

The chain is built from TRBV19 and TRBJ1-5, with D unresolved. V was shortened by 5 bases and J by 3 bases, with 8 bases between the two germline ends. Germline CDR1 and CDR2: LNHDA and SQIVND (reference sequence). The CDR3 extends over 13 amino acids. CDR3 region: CASSGRPNQPQHF. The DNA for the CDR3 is TGTGCCAGTAGTGGCAGACCCAATCAGCCCCAGCATTTT.